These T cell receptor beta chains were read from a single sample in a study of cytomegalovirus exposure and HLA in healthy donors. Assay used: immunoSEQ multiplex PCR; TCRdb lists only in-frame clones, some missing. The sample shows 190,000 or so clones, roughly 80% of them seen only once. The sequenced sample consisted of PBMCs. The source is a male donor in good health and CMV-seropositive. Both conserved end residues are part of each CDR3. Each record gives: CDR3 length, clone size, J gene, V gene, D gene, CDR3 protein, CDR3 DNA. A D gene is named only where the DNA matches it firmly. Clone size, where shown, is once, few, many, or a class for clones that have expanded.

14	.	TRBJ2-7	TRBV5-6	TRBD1	CASSLGQGPYEQYF	TGTGCCAGCAGTCTTGGACAGGGGCCCTACGAGCAGTACTTC
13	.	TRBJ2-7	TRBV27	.	CASSLTETYEQYF	TGTGCCAGCAGTCTGACGGAGACCTACGAGCAGTACTTC
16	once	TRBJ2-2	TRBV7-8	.	CASSLAGRGVTGELFF	TGTGCCAGCAGCTTAGCGGGCAGGGGGGTCACCGGGGAGCTGTTTTTT
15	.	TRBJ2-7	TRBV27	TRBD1	CASRPGQHSSYEQYF	TGTGCCAGCAGACCGGGACAGCACAGCTCCTACGAGCAGTACTTC
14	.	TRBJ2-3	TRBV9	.	CASSVATVGDTQYF	TGTGCCAGCAGCGTAGCTACAGTCGGAGATACGCAGTATTTT
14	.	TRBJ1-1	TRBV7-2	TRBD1	CAGVDREGGTEAFF	TGTGCCGGGGTCGACAGGGAAGGGGGCACTGAAGCTTTCTTT
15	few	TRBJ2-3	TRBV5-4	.	CASSRGGGLGDTQYF	TGTGCCAGCAGTCGTGGCGGGGGCCTTGGAGATACGCAGTATTTT
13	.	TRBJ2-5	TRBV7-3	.	CASSLSETETQYF	TGTGCCAGCAGCCTTAGCGAGACGGAGACCCAGTACTTC
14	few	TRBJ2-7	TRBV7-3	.	CASSEGALALEQYF	TGTGCCAGCAGCGAGGGTGCTTTAGCTCTTGAGCAGTACTTC
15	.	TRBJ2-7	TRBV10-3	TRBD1	CAISAGGSDPYEQYF	TGTGCCATCAGTGCAGGGGGTTCAGATCCCTACGAGCAGTACTTC
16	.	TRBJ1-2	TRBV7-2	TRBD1	CASSLRWDRVFSGYTF	TGTGCCAGCAGCTTAAGGTGGGACAGGGTCTTTTCTGGCTACACCTTC
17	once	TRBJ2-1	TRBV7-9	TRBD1	CASSPKGQQVGHNEQFF	TGTGCCAGCAGCCCGAAGGGACAGCAAGTGGGGCACAATGAGCAGTTCTTC
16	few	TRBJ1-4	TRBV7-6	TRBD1	CASSAFTGGAGEKLFF	TGTGCCAGCAGCGCCTTTACAGGGGGCGCGGGTGAAAAACTGTTTTTT
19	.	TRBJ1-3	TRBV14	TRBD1	CASSRLQGPRPNSGNTIYF	TGTGCCAGCAGCCGCCTACAGGGGCCTAGGCCCAATTCTGGAAACACCATATATTTT
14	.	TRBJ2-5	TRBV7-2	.	CASSLAASKETQYF	TGTGCCAGCAGCTTAGCGGCTAGCAAAGAGACCCAGTACTTC
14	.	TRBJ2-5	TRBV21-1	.	CASSPRESVETQYF	TGTGCCAGCAGCCCCAGGGAATCGGTAGAGACCCAGTACTTC
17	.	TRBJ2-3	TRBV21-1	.	CASSKTPQGAHTDTQYF	TGTGCCAGCAGCAAAACCCCACAGGGGGCGCACACAGATACGCAGTATTTT
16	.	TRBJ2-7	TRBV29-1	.	CSVDGSGTHETYEQYF	TGCAGCGTTGACGGGTCAGGGACACACGAAACCTACGAGCAGTACTTC
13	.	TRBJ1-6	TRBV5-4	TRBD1	CASSWDRGTPLHF	TGTGCCAGCAGCTGGGACAGGGGGACACCCCTCCACTTT
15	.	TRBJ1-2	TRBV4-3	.	CASSQDLGRDYGYTF	TGCGCCAGCAGCCAAGATTTGGGGAGGGACTATGGCTACACCTTC
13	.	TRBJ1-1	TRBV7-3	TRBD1	CASSQGADTEAFF	TGTGCCAGCAGCCAGGGGGCGGACACTGAAGCTTTCTTT
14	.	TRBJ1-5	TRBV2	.	CASRSDSSNQPQHF	TGTGCCAGCAGGAGTGACAGTAGCAATCAGCCCCAGCATTTT
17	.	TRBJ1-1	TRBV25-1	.	CASSDDLTQPGVTEAFF	TGTGCCAGCAGTGACGACCTGACCCAACCCGGGGTGACTGAAGCTTTCTTT
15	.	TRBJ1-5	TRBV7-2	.	CASSEQGTSNQPQHF	TGTGCCAGCAGCGAGCAGGGTACTAGCAATCAGCCCCAGCATTTT
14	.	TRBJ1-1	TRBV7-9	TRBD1	CASSFRQGASEAFF	TGTGCCAGCAGCTTCCGACAGGGGGCTTCGGAAGCTTTCTTT
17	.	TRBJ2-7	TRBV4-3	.	CASSQDPVGSTAYEQYF	TGCGCCAGCAGCCAAGATCCTGTCGGCAGTACAGCCTACGAGCAGTACTTC
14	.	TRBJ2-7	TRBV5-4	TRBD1	CASSFTGGAYEQYF	TGTGCCAGCAGCTTTACAGGGGGAGCCTACGAGCAGTACTTC
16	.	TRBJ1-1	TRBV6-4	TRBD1	CASIIRDREGSPEAFF	TGTGCCAGCATCATACGCGACAGGGAAGGGAGCCCTGAAGCTTTCTTT
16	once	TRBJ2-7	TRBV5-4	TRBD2	CASSLGGGLSSYEQYF	TGTGCCAGCAGCTTGGGCGGGGGATTAAGCTCCTACGAGCAGTACTTC
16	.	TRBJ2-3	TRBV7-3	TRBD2	CASSIGLAGSTDTQYF	TGTGCCAGCAGCATCGGACTAGCGGGTTCCACAGATACGCAGTATTTT
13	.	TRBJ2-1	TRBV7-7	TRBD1	CASSTDRVGEQFF	TGTGCTAGCAGCACAGACAGGGTAGGGGAGCAGTTCTTC
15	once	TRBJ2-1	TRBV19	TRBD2	CASSITSGGSYEQFF	TGTGCCAGTAGTATTACTAGCGGGGGGAGTTATGAGCAGTTCTTC
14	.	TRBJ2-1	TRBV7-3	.	CASSLPRDSNEQFF	TGTGCCAGCAGTCTTCCCCGGGACTCCAATGAGCAGTTCTTC